This TCR beta chain derives from a study of Ad26.COV2.S vaccination and SARS-CoV-2 variants. Treatment: around 19 received Ad26.COV2.S at low or high dose, single or two shots; 5 received placebo; per-sample allocation not given. Samples analyzed were those drawn on day 63 after the first vaccine or placebo injection. CDR3 length: 11 residues. Germline CDR1 is MGHRA and CDR2 is YSYEKL. V lost 0 bases and J 5 bases, leaving 2 bases between the germline ends. Profiling relied on immunoSEQ multiplex PCR, and the TCRdb table lists in-frame clones only, not all of them. The sample carries about 680,000 clones, about 90% recorded once.

This chain joins TRBV4-1 and TRBJ2-7; D remains ambiguous. This sequence was found in a person between 18 and 59 years old who received the Ad26.COV2.S COVID-19 vaccine or a placebo. Specimen: peripheral blood, collected in a trial of Ad26.COV2.S vaccine versus placebo. The CDR3 here is CASSQDHEQYF. The DNA for the CDR3 is TGCGCCAGCAGCCAAGACCACGAGCAGTACTTC.